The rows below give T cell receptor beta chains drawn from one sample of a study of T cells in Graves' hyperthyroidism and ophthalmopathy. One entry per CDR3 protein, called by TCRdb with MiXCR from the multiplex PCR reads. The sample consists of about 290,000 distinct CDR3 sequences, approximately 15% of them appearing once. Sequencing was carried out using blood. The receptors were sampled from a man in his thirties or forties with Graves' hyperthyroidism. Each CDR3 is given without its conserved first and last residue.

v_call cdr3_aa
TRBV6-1 ASSEGWESIWTQH
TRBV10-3 AISEEPDGYT
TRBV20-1 SAPPGMGLITYEQY
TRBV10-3 AISERTSGGVTYEQY
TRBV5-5 ASSYRQGRGWYEQY
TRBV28 ASSTDGLALKGYEQY
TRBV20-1 SATPILAGVTYEQY
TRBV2 ASSLESWVNEQF
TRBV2 ASSEQGGRLF
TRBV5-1 ASSLGTRDFLRYEQF
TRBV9 ASSSSGVTGELF
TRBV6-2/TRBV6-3 ASSWTGRETQY
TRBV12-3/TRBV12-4 ASSLVGYSTEAF
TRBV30 AWNKGPGQGRANYGYT
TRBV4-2 ASSPGQGLIPLH
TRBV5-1 ASSLGQGLHNEQF
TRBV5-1 ASSFRQTSTDTQY
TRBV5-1 ASSVLAGTDTQY
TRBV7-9 ASFSPSGYEQY
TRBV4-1 ASSRGLGGGYEQY
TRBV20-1 SARRQGNEQF
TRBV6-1 ASSEGAGGRDEQY
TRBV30 AWRDRENQY
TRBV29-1 SVLPWKGPNYGYT
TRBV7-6 ASSLETGNEQY
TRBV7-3 ASSSTGTPNTGELF